Sequencing of this T cell receptor (beta chain) was carried out in a study of T-cell reconstitution after alpha-beta-depleted transplantation in children. Trimming removed 2 bases from V and 1 base from J, with 11 bases in between. Germline CDR1 reads KGHSY; CDR2 reads FQNENV. This CDR3 comprises 15 residues. There are a few counts of this clonotype. Unique molecular identifiers were used in preparing the TCRbeta library. MiXCR, run by TCRdb on the PCR reads, gives a single entry per CDR3 protein. The sample holds fewer than 550,000 distinct CDR3 sequences, 11% seen once. Source: PBMCs, mostly from graft donor cells, taken 180 days after TCRalphabeta/CD19-depleted stem cell transplant. V gene TRBV16 combines with J gene TRBJ1-1, with D perhaps TRBD1 (5 bases). The TCR sequence derives from a female patient aged 2 to 10 who had a stem cell transplant for aplastic anemia, so the T cells may come from the graft donor. Written as DNA, the CDR3 is TGTGCCAGCAGCCAACCCGGGGGGAAGAACACTGAAGCTTTCTTT. Its protein product is CASSQPGGKNTEAFF.